This TCR beta chain comes out of a study of blood T cell repertoires in COVID-19. Participants came from roughly 24 US areas, aged about 18 to 89 years. Original processing methods: Amplification of reference gene primers was used by the study to estimate nucleated cell counts. Here immunoSEQ multiplex PCR was the method, and the copy in TCRdb shows in-frame clones only, minus some. The V and J calls and clone size are taken from that table; D and trimming were inferred from the DNA. This table has about 190,000 clones, approximately 79% appearing once. In germline, CDR1 is MNHEY, CDR2 SVGEGT. V dropped 5 bases and J dropped 5 bases, with 15 bases sitting between them. The CDR3 is made up of 15 amino acids.

The chain combines TRBV6-2 or TRBV6-3 with TRBJ2-2; D is unclear. The TCR sequence derives from a woman in her sixties or seventies with acute COVID-19. The sequenced sample was PBMCs or T cells enriched from blood (not recorded which). The CDR3 is CASSRARSRTGELFF. The CDR3 DNA reads as TGTGCCAGCAGTAGAGCCCGATCCAGGACCGGGGAGCTGTTTTTT.